This T cell receptor beta chain was sequenced for a study of CD8 T cells in ankylosing spondylitis. Quantitative 5'-RACE with molecular barcodes produced the TCR beta libraries. TCRdb re-called the 5' RACE reads with MiXCR, one entry per CDR3 protein. The sample shows 25,000 to 35,000 distinct CDR3 sequences, roughly 6.8% of them seen only once. The CDR3 is 16 amino acids. V was clipped by 0 bases and J by 3 bases, with 13 bases between them. Looked up from germline, CDR1 is MNHEY and CDR2 is SMNVEV (reference sequence). Sample: blood, either unsorted or a sorted T cell fraction (not recorded which). The rearrangement links TRBV27 to TRBJ2-3; D may be TRBD2 (6 bases). The sequence was obtained from a male donor with ankylosing spondylitis or in good health (not recorded which). The CDR3 loop reads CASSLSHGSGTDTQYF. CDR3 nucleotide sequence: TGTGCCAGCAGTTTATCCCACGGGAGCGGGACAGATACGCAGTATTTT.